This entry lists 27 T cell receptor beta chains sequenced from one sample in a study of cytotoxic CD8 clonotypes in ibrutinib-treated CLL. TCRdb keeps only in-frame clones here, not all; method: immunoSEQ multiplex PCR. The sample records tens of thousands of clones, approximately 52% being singletons. The sample consisted of PBMCs, taken after 24 months of ibrutinib treatment. The origin of the receptors is a human donor with chronic lymphocytic leukemia.

The chain has TRBV18 and TRBJ1-6; TRBD1 aligns across 8 bases. J was trimmed by 6 bases and V by 4 bases; bases with no gene match: 5. Germline lookup yields CDR1 KGHSH and CDR2 LQKENI. The length of the CDR3 is 15 residues. CDR3 nucleotides: TGTGCCAGCTCACTCCGACAGGGGTCTAATTCACCCCTCCACTTT. Its protein product is CASSLRQGSNSPLHF. The full variable domain, with the rest looked up from reference TRBV18 and TRBJ1-6, is NAGVMQNPRHLVRRRGQEARLRCSPMKGHSHVYWYRQLPEEGLKFMVYLQKENIIDESGMPKERFSAEFPKEGPSILRIQQVVRGDSAAYFCASSLRQGSNSPLHFGNGTRLTVT.

This clone was recorded a few times. This chain connects TRBV5-4 to TRBJ2-5, with 14 bases fitting TRBD2. The CDR3 length is 15 residues. Unmatched junction bases numbered 3, after V lost 3 bases and J lost 5 bases. Germline-derived CDR1 and CDR2 are SGHNT and YYREEE (reference sequence). CDR3 sequence (DNA): TGTGCCAGCAGCTCGGGACTAGCGGGGGCTGAGACCCAGTACTTC. It encodes CASSSGLAGAETQYF.

To note about this clone: A read error is possible here, since a much larger clone lies one base away. Other DNA sequences in this specimen translate into the identical CDR3. The V gene is TRBV18, the J gene TRBJ2-1; D remains unclear. Deletions cut 1 base from V and 8 bases from J, with 3 bases between. Germline loops: CDR1 KGHSH, CDR2 LQKENI. CDR3 length: 11 residues. In DNA form, the CDR3 reads TGTGCCAGCTCACCACGCGATGAGCAGTTCTTC. This gives the protein CASSPRDEQFF.

J is TRBJ1-2 and V is TRBV4-2; D may be TRBD1 (5 bases). Trimming removed 0 bases at V and 4 bases at J, with 15 bases between. Per the germline V gene, CDR1 is LGHNA and CDR2 is YNFKEQ. The CDR3 has 16 amino acids. This CDR3 reads CASSQDEAERGYGYTF. CDR3 sequence (DNA): TGTGCCAGCAGCCAAGATGAGGCGGAAAGGGGCTATGGCTACACCTTC.

The chain carries TRBV7-9 and TRBJ1-5; maybe TRBD1 (5 bases). The germline V and J ends were trimmed by 0 bases and 4 bases, with 13 bases remaining between them. The CDR3 is 16 residues long. Germline-derived CDR1 and CDR2 are SEHNR and FQNEAQ (reference sequence). The CDR3 sequence: CASSLARGNPNQPQHF. The DNA for the CDR3 is TGTGCCAGCAGCTTAGCGCGGGGGAACCCGAATCAGCCCCAGCATTTT. The full variable domain, rest sourced from reference TRBV7-9 and TRBJ1-5, is DTGVSQNPRHKITKRGQNVTFRCDPISEHNRLYWYRQTLGQGPEFLTYFQNEAQLEKSRLLSDRFSAERPKGSFSTLEIQRTEQGDSAMYLCASSLARGNPNQPQHFGDGTRLSIL.

The chain joins TRBV21-1 to TRBJ2-7; whether TRBD2, the table's D call, matches the DNA was not checked. TRBV21-1 is a documented pseudogene. This CDR3 has 19 residues. In DNA, the CDR3 is TGTGCCAGCAGCCCCAGGACTAGCGGGAGTCATTGGTGGGTGTACGAGCAGTACTTC. It is translated as CASSPRTSGSHWWVYEQYF.

This clone has more than one count but fewer than ten. The V and J genes are TRBV5-4 and TRBJ2-6, with D perhaps TRBD2 (6 bases). This CDR3 comprises 16 residues. Looked up from germline, CDR1 is SGHNT and CDR2 is YYREEE (reference sequence). Between the trimmed V and J ends, which lost 0 bases and 2 bases, there was a span of 9 bases. The CDR3 coding sequence is TGTGCCAGCAGCTTGGTGTGGGGGGCTGGGGCCAACGTCCTGACTTTC. Its translation: CASSLVWGAGANVLTF.

By sample fraction, this clone is large (0.1 to 1%). The rearrangement joins TRBV27 to TRBJ2-7, with TRBD1 as a possible D gene (6 bases). The length of the CDR3 is 14 residues. Germline lookup yields CDR1 MNHEY and CDR2 SMNVEV (reference sequence). The V end was cut by 3 bases, the J end by 3 bases, with 12 bases between. The chain's CDR3 is CASSFGQYYYEQYF. CDR3 DNA sequence: TGTGCCAGCAGTTTCGGACAGTACTACTACGAGCAGTACTTC.

This chain links TRBV27 with TRBJ2-1; the D gene is possibly TRBD2 (6 bases). V gave up 3 bases and J gave up 7 bases, with 22 bases separating them. The CDR3 has 17 residues. Looked up from germline, CDR1 is MNHEY and CDR2 is SMNVEV (reference sequence). CDR3 bases: TGTGCCAGCAGTTTCACGAGAAGCGGGTATAGCATGAATGAGCAGTTCTTC. It encodes CASSFTRSGYSMNEQFF.

The chain has TRBV18 and TRBJ1-2, with D perhaps matching TRBD1 (5 bases). Germline CDR1 KGHSH, CDR2 LQKENI. V lost 2 bases to trimming and J lost 8 bases, with 15 bases between them. The CDR3 is 14 amino acids. In DNA form, the CDR3 reads TGTGCCAGCTCACCAGTGGGGACTGTGACCGGCTACACCTTC. Protein sequence: CASSPVGTVTGYTF. Full variable domain (rest looked up from reference TRBV18 and TRBJ1-2): NAGVMQNPRHLVRRRGQEARLRCSPMKGHSHVYWYRQLPEEGLKFMVYLQKENIIDESGMPKERFSAEFPKEGPSILRIQQVVRGDSAAYFCASSPVGTVTGYTFGSGTRLTVV.

The chain carries TRBV28 and TRBJ2-5; perhaps TRBD1 as D (7 bases). The V gene lost 6 bases and the J gene lost 10 bases, with 24 bases spanning the gap. CDR3 length: 15 amino acids. Per the germline V gene, CDR1 is MDHEN and CDR2 is SYDVKM. The DNA of the CDR3 is TGTGCCAGCAGCCCGCCGAGACAGGGACTCCAAGACCAGTACTTC. This codes for CASSPPRQGLQDQYF.

The chain uses TRBV5-1 and TRBJ2-5; D is unclear. Trimming pared 2 bases from V and 0 bases from J, leaving 5 bases between. Per the germline V gene, CDR1 is SGHRS and CDR2 is YFSETQ. CDR3 size: 13 residues. The CDR3 DNA sequence: TGCGCCAGCAGCTTAATATACCAAGAGACCCAGTACTTC. The encoded protein is CASSLIYQETQYF.

The chain carries TRBV28 and TRBJ1-1; 7 nucleotides align to TRBD1. The J segment lost 5 bases and the V segment lost 4 bases, leaving 13 bases of the junction unmatched. Per germline, CDR1 MDHEN and CDR2 SYDVKM. The length of the CDR3 is 16 residues. The CDR3 sequence is CASSSPGGGRGTEAFF. The DNA of the CDR3 is TGTGCCAGCAGTTCTCCTGGAGGGGGCCGAGGGACTGAAGCTTTCTTT.

The chain's CDR3 is CASSSIAGGIADTQYF. The CDR3, as DNA: TGCGCCAGCAGCTCAATAGCGGGGGGGATAGCAGATACGCAGTATTTT. J is TRBJ2-3 and V is TRBV5-1; 11 bases agree with TRBD2. This CDR3 contains 16 residues. The ends lost 3 bases at V and 4 bases at J; junction bases unmatched: 7. CDR1 is SGHRS, CDR2 YFSETQ, per germline.

CDR3 DNA: TGTGCCAGCAGCCCAGGGGTCGGTCAGTACAATGAGCAGTTCTTC. This translates into CASSPGVGQYNEQFF. The J gene is TRBJ2-1, the V gene TRBV7-9, with D perhaps matching TRBD1 (6 bases). The CDR3 extends over 15 amino acids. Trimming took off 5 bases at V and 4 bases at J, with 15 bases between the two ends. CDR1 SEHNR and CDR2 FQNEAQ come from the germline V gene (reference sequence). The whole variable domain, filled in from reference TRBV7-9 and TRBJ2-1, reads DTGVSQNPRHKITKRGQNVTFRCDPISEHNRLYWYRQTLGQGPEFLTYFQNEAQLEKSRLLSDRFSAERPKGSFSTLEIQRTEQGDSAMYLCASSPGVGQYNEQFFGPGTRLTVL.

The chain employs TRBV7-9 and TRBJ1-2, with D possibly being TRBD1 (5 bases). Germline CDR1 reads SEHNR; CDR2 reads FQNEAQ (reference sequence). The CDR3 length is 13 residues. V lost 3 bases and J lost 4, with 9 bases in between. CDR3 protein: CASSFGGSYGYTF. CDR3 coding DNA: TGTGCCAGCAGCTTTGGGGGATCCTATGGCTACACCTTC.

The CDR3 here is CASRDRYGYTF. In DNA form, the CDR3 reads TGTGCCAGTAGGGACCGCTATGGCTACACCTTC. The chain joins TRBV19 to TRBJ1-2; the D is unclear. This CDR3 has 11 amino acids. The ends were cut back, 6 bases at V and 4 bases at J, with 6 bases in the middle. Germline CDR1 is LNHDA and CDR2 is SQIVND (reference sequence).

The V call is TRBV6-1, the J call TRBJ2-1; D uncertain. Per the germline V gene, CDR1 is MNHNS and CDR2 is SASEGT. V lost 4 bases and J lost 0, with 10 bases in between. This CDR3 comprises 15 residues. CDR3 in amino acids: CASSVGTSSYNEQFF. CDR3 DNA: TGTGCCAGCAGTGTCGGCACAAGCTCCTACAATGAGCAGTTCTTC.

The table lists this clone with a few counts. This rearrangement joins TRBV18 to TRBJ1-6; a weak D match, TRBD1 (6 bases). V was cut by 3 bases and J by 7 bases, with 10 bases left in between. This CDR3 spans 14 amino acids. Looked up from germline, CDR1 is KGHSH and CDR2 is LQKENI. The CDR3 DNA follows: TGTGCCAGCTCACCTTCAGGGACAAATTCACCCCTCCACTTT. Protein sequence: CASSPSGTNSPLHF.

The table lists this clone with a few counts. The rearrangement joins TRBV4-2 to TRBJ1-4; possible D gene TRBD1, 5 bases. V lost 0 bases and J 0 bases, leaving 8 bases between the germline ends. The germline V gene has CDR1 LGHNA and CDR2 YNFKEQ. This CDR3 contains 16 residues. Here the CDR3 DNA reads TGTGCCAGCAGCCAAGACTGGGGGACAACTAATGAAAAACTGTTTTTT. This codes for CASSQDWGTTNEKLFF.

This clone was counted only a few times. This chain links TRBV5-4 with TRBJ2-2; 9 positions agree with TRBD1. The CDR3 contains 16 residues. Unmatched junction bases numbered 2, after V lost 2 bases and J lost 0 bases. Germline V gene lookup returns CDR1 SGHNT and CDR2 YYREEE (reference sequence). CDR3 DNA sequence: TGTGCCAGCAGCTTCGGGACAGGGCCGAACACCGGGGAGCTGTTTTTT. This gives the protein CASSFGTGPNTGELFF.

The chain links TRBV5-1 to TRBJ2-1; D assignment may be TRBD1 or TRBD2 (5 bases each). The V gene's germline CDR1 is SGHRS and CDR2 YFSETQ. V was cut by 8 bases and J by 5 bases, with 11 bases left in between. This CDR3 has 12 residues. In nucleotides, the CDR3 is TGCGCCAGTCAGTCGGGGCACAATGAGCAGTTCTTC. This gives the protein CASQSGHNEQFF.

This clone was found a few times. This rearrangement joins TRBV7-8 to TRBJ2-7; TRBD1 agrees at 9 bases. Germline lookup yields CDR1 SGHVS and CDR2 FQNEAQ. The CDR3 is 15 amino acids. With 1 base clipped from V and 5 bases from J, the junction kept 6 bases outside the gene matches. CDR3 nucleotide sequence: TGTGCCAGCAGCTTAGAGACAGGGGGTCGGCACGAGCAGTACGTC. Translation gives CASSLETGGRHEQYV.

This clone was counted a few times. This chain links TRBV19 with TRBJ2-3; 9 bases are a match to TRBD1. The J segment lost 2 bases and the V segment lost 5 bases, leaving 5 bases of the junction unmatched. The length of the CDR3 is 15 residues. The germline V gene has CDR1 LNHDA and CDR2 SQIVND (reference sequence). CDR3 DNA sequence: TGTGCCAGTAGTCCGGGACAGGGCTTCACAGATACGCAGTATTTT. It yields the protein CASSPGQGFTDTQYF.

The chain carries TRBV21-1 and TRBJ1-5; TRBD1, the table's D call, lacks a check against the DNA. TRBV21-1 is assigned pseudogene status. This CDR3 is 17 amino acids long. The chain's CDR3 is CASSTSGTGVSNQPQHF. CDR3 DNA sequence: TGTGCCAGCAGCACCTCCGGGACAGGGGTTAGCAATCAGCCCCAGCATTTT.

This chain links TRBV7-6 with TRBJ2-7, with D hard to call. Germline lookup yields CDR1 SGHVS and CDR2 FNYEAQ. Trimming left V 3 bases short and J 5 bases short, with 8 bases between. The CDR3 runs 12 residues. The CDR3, as DNA: TGTGCCAGCAGCTTTCGTTCGGACGAGCAGTACTTC. It encodes CASSFRSDEQYF. Full variable domain (outside the CDR3, taken from reference TRBV7-6 and TRBJ2-7): GAGVSQSPRYKVTKRGQDVALRCDPISGHVSLYWYRQALGQGPEFLTYFNYEAQQDKSGLPNDRFSAERPEGSISTLTIQRTEQRDSAMYRCASSFRSDEQYFGPGTRLTVT.

This sequence joins TRBV7-8 and TRBJ2-7; 7 nucleotides match TRBD2. Germline V gene lookup returns CDR1 SGHVS and CDR2 FQNEAQ. The CDR3 loop spans 15 amino acids. With V trimmed by 3 bases and J by 4 bases, 9 bases remained unmatched. CDR3: CASSLVREFMYEQYF. CDR3 coding DNA: TGTGCCAGCAGCTTGGTGCGGGAGTTTATGTACGAGCAGTACTTC.